The source of this TCR beta chain is a study of T cell repertoires and Cas9 in healthy adults. Background on the study: CD4 and CD8 compartments: SpCas9-reactive T cells profiled for potency, cytotoxicity, lineage. Study results and caveats: In vitro, SpCas9-reactive Tregs were reported to curb effector T cell proliferation and function.

A word on this clone: Its antigen is undetermined.

Some clones are missing from TCRdb's copy, which holds only in-frame ones; the method was immunoSEQ multiplex PCR. This table holds fewer than 25,000 clones, around 90% found once. Trimming took off 8 bases at V and 0 bases at J, with 5 bases between the two ends. Per germline, CDR1 MNHEY and CDR2 SVGAGI. This CDR3 is built from 12 residues. The gene calls are TRBV6-5 and TRBJ1-3; D remains unclear. This receptor was obtained from a human donor in good health. The sequencing sample was made of CD4+ effector T cells (CD127+, CD25-, CD137-, CD154-) from PBMCs; culture status not recorded. CDR3 in amino acids: CASASSGNTIYF. CDR3 nucleotides: TGTGCCAGCGCCAGCTCTGGAAACACCATATATTTT.